The 13 T cell receptor beta chains below all came from one sample that was sequenced in a study of shared clonotypes between healthy human individuals. Here immunoSEQ multiplex PCR was the method, and the copy in TCRdb shows in-frame clones only, minus some. This repertoire shows approximately 2,300,000 clones, 92% found once; its top ten account for around 0.35%. The sequenced sample consisted of naive CD4+ T cells from PBMCs. Subset denoted: CD45RA+ positively selected. The receptor source for this set is a young man in good health. Some clones in this sample may be carry-over from other donors' samples.

The V call is TRBV11-2, the J call TRBJ2-7; 8 nucleotides agree with TRBD1. The CDR3 has 12 residues. The germline V gene encodes CDR1 SGHAT and CDR2 FQNNGV. The V gene end was trimmed by 8 bases and the J gene end by 2 bases; junction bases not matched to a gene: 2. The CDR3 bases are TGTGCCAGCGGGACAGGACCCTACGAGCAGTACTTC. Encoded protein: CASGTGPYEQYF.

This clone was seen only once. V gene TRBV30 combines with J gene TRBJ2-1; 8 nucleotides agree with TRBD2. Per the germline V gene, CDR1 is GTSNPN and CDR2 is SVGIG (reference sequence). Trimming cost V 3 bases and J 0 bases; bases outside gene matches: 4. The CDR3 length is 15 residues. As DNA, the CDR3 is TGTGCCTGGAGCAGCGGGAGTCGCTCCTACAATGAGCAGTTCTTC. Its translation is CAWSSGSRSYNEQFF.

This sequence joins TRBV5-1 and TRBJ2-3; D might be TRBD1 (6 bases). V shed 3 bases and J shed 2 bases, with 16 bases lying between them. Germline V CDR1 and CDR2: SGHRS, YFSETQ. The CDR3 loop spans 16 amino acids. The CDR3 DNA reads as TGCGCCAGCAGCTCCCCGGGACAAAGAACCACAGATACGCAGTATTTT. Translation: CASSSPGQRTTDTQYF. The whole variable domain, filled in from reference TRBV5-1 and TRBJ2-3, reads KAGVTQTPRYLIKTRGQQVTLSCSPISGHRSVSWYQQTPGQGLQFLFEYFSETQRNKGNFPGRFSGRQFSNSRSEMNVSTLELGDSALYLCASSSPGQRTTDTQYFGPGTRLTVL.

The V call is TRBV10-1, the J call TRBJ1-3, with a tentative D call TRBD1 (6 bases). The CDR3 runs 13 residues. V gave up 8 bases and J gave up 7 bases, with 15 bases separating them. CDR1 and CDR2 from the germline V gene are WNHNN and SYGVQD (reference sequence). DNA for the CDR3: TGCGCCAGCGAAAGGGGGGTAGAGAACACCATATATTTT. Its translation: CASERGVENTIYF.

This rearrangement joins TRBV18 to TRBJ1-5; no clear D. The CDR3 sequence is 16 residues long. Trimming cost V 3 bases and J 0 bases, with 12 bases left between them. CDR1 and CDR2 (germline): KGHSH, LQKENI. CDR3 in amino acids: CASSPFVRNSNQPQHF. Here the CDR3 DNA reads TGTGCCAGCTCACCTTTCGTACGTAATAGCAATCAGCCCCAGCATTTT. Using reference TRBV18 and TRBJ1-5 for the parts outside the CDR3, the full variable domain is NAGVMQNPRHLVRRRGQEARLRCSPMKGHSHVYWYRQLPEEGLKFMVYLQKENIIDESGMPKERFSAEFPKEGPSILRIQQVVRGDSAAYFCASSPFVRNSNQPQHFGDGTRLSIL.

The V call is TRBV7-3, the J call TRBJ2-1; the match to TRBD2 covers 16 bases. The CDR3 totals 18 residues. With 5 bases clipped from V and 6 bases from J, the junction kept 10 bases outside the gene matches. Germline CDR1 SGHTA, CDR2 FQGTGA. The CDR3 here is CASSPGLAGGPVFNEQFF. The CDR3 DNA reads TGTGCCAGCAGCCCGGGACTAGCGGGAGGGCCCGTATTCAATGAGCAGTTCTTC.

The genes are TRBV29-1 and TRBJ2-3, with D unresolved. V was shortened by 3 bases and J by 5 bases, with 9 bases between the two germline ends. The CDR3 covers 12 residues. Germline V gene data show CDR1 as SQVTM and CDR2 as ANQGSEA. Here the CDR3 reads CSVEFGGDTQYF. DNA for the CDR3: TGCAGCGTTGAGTTTGGCGGAGATACGCAGTATTTT.

This clone occurred once. The chain combines TRBV6-5 with TRBJ2-1; 10 bases line up with TRBD1. The length of the CDR3 is 15 residues. V was pared by 6 bases and J by 4 bases, with 6 bases of the junction left unmatched. CDR1 and CDR2 from the germline V gene are MNHEY and SVGAGI. The CDR3, as DNA: TGTGCCAGCAGCCTCCGGGACAGGGGTTACAATGAGCAGTTCTTC. Translating gives CASSLRDRGYNEQFF.

J is TRBJ2-7 and V is TRBV6-6; D unclear. The CDR3 is made up of 13 amino acids. V lost 8 bases, J lost 5 bases, and 16 bases lay in between. The V gene's germline CDR1 is MNHNY and CDR2 SVGAGI (reference sequence). In DNA form, the CDR3 reads TGTGCCAGCGGCTTTGGGCCTACTAACGAGCAGTACTTC. Its translation: CASGFGPTNEQYF.

Points on this clone: Other DNA sequences from this sample encode an identical CDR3 as well. This chain joins TRBV6-5 and TRBJ1-1; no clear D gene. Germline V gene data show CDR1 as MNHEY and CDR2 as SVGAGI. V was trimmed by 5 bases and J by 1 base, leaving 8 bases between them. This CDR3 is 13 amino acids long. DNA for the CDR3: TGTGCCAGCAGTCCACCGGGGAACACTGAAGCTTTCTTT. Protein sequence: CASSPPGNTEAFF.

J is TRBJ2-3 and V is TRBV2; unclear D gene. The CDR3 has 10 residues. From germline, CDR1 is SNHLY and CDR2 FYNNEI. Between the trimmed V and J ends, which lost 11 bases and 13 bases, there was a span of 16 bases. The CDR3 protein is CASQGRREYF. In nucleotides, the CDR3 is TGTGCCTCTCAAGGTCGCAGAGAGTATTTT.

The chain combines TRBV28 with TRBJ2-1; 7 positions agree with TRBD2. The CDR3 runs 15 residues. CDR1 is MDHEN and CDR2 is SYDVKM in the germline V gene. V gave up 4 bases and J gave up 3 bases; unmatched junction bases: 6. The CDR3 here is CASSSRLASYNEQFF. CDR3 nucleotides: TGTGCCAGCAGTTCTCGACTAGCCAGCTACAATGAGCAGTTCTTC.

A note on this clone: The sample carries other DNA sequences with the same CDR3. V usage is TRBV7-2 and J usage is TRBJ2-7; TRBD2 might be the D (6 bases). Germline-derived CDR1 and CDR2 are SGHTA and FQGNSA. The length of the CDR3 is 14 residues. V was shortened by 1 base and J by 4 bases, with 11 bases between the two germline ends. In nucleotides, the CDR3 is TGTGCCAGCAGCTTAGTGCGGGGAACTTACGAGCAGTACTTC. It encodes CASSLVRGTYEQYF.